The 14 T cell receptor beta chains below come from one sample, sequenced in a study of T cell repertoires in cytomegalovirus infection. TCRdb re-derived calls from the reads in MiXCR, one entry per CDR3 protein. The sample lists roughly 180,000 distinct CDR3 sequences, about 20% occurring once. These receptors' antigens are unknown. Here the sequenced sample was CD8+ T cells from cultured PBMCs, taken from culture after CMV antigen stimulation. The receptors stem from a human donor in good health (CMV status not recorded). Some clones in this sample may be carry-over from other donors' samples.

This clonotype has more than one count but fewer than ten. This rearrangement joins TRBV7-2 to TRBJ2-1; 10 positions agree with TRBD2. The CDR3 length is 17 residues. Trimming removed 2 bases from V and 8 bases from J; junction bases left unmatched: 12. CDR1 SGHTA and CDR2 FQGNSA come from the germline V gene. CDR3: CASSLSPFERGGDEQFF. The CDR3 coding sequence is TGTGCCAGCAGCTTATCTCCCTTTGAGCGGGGGGGCGATGAGCAGTTCTTC. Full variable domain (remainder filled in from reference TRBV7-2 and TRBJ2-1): GAGVSQSPSNKVTEKGKDVELRCDPISGHTALYWYRQSLGQGLEFLIYFQGNSAPDKSGLPSDRFSAERTGGSVSTLTIQRTQQEDSAVYLCASSLSPFERGGDEQFFGPGTRLTVL.

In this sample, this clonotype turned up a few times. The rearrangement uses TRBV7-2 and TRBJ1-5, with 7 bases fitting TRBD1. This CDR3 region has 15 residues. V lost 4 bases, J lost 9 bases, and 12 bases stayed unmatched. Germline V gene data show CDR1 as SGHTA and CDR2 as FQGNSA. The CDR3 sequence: CASSSPAGGERPQHF. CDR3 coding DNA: TGTGCCAGCAGCTCACCGGCAGGGGGAGAGAGGCCCCAGCATTTT.

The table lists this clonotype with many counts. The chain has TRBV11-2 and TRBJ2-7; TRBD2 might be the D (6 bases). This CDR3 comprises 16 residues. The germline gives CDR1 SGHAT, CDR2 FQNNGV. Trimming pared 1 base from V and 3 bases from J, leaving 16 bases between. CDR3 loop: CASSLVGPAGSYEQYF. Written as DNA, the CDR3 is TGTGCCAGCAGCTTAGTGGGGCCAGCGGGTAGCTACGAGCAGTACTTC.

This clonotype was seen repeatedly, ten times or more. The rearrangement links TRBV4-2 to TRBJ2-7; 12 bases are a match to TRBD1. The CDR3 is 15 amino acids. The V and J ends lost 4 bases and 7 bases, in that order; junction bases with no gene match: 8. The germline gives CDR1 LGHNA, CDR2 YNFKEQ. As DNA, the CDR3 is TGTGCCAGCAGCCCATGGGGACAGGGGGCGGATGAGCAGTACTTC. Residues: CASSPWGQGADEQYF.

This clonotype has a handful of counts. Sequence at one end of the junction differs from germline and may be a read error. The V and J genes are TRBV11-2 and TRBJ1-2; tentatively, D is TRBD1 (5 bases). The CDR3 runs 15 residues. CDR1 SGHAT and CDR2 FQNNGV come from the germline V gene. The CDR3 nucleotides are TGTTCCAGTAACGATCGGGGAGGAGGGGTCTATGGCTACACCTTC. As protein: CSSNDRGGGVYGYTF.

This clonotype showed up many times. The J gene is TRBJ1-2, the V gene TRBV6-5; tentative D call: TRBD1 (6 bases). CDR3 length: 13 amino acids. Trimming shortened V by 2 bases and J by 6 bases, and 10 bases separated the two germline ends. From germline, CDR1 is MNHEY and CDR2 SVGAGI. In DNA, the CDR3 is TGTGCCAGCAGTTACGGGGGGGGCGATGGCTACACCTTC. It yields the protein CASSYGGGDGYTF.

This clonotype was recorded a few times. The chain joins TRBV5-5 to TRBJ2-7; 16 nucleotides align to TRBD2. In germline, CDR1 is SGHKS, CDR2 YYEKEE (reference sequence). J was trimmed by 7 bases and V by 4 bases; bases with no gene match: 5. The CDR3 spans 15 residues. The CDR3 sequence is CASSEGLAGGREQYF. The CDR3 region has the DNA TGTGCCAGCAGCGAGGGACTAGCGGGGGGGCGTGAGCAGTACTTC.

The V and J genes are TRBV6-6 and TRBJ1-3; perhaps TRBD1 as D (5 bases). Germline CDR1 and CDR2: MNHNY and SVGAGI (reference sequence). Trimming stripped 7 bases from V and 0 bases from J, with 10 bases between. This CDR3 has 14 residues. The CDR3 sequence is CASMGRGSGNTIYF. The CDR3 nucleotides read TGTGCCAGCATGGGACGAGGCTCTGGAAACACCATATATTTT.

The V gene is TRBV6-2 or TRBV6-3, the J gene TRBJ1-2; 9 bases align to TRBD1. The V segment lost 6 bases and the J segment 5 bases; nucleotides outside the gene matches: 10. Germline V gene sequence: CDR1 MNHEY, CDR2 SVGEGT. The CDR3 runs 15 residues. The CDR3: CASRKSSGTGYGYTF. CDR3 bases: TGTGCCAGCAGGAAGAGCTCCGGGACAGGGTATGGCTACACCTTC.

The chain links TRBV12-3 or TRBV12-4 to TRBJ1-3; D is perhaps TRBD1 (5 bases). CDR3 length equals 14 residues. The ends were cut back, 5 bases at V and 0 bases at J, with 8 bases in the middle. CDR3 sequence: CASSRDSSGNTIYF. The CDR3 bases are TGTGCCAGCAGTCGTGACAGCTCTGGAAACACCATATATTTT.

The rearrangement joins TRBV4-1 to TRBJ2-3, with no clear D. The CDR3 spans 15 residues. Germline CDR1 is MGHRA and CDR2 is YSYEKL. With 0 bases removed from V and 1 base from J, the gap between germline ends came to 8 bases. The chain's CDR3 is CASSQENEGTDTQYF. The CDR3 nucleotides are TGCGCCAGCAGCCAAGAAAATGAGGGCACAGATACGCAGTATTTT.

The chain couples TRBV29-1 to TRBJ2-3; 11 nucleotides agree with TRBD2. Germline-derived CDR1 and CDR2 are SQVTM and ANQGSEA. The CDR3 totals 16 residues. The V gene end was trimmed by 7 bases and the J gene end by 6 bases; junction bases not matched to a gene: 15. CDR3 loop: CSAEILTSGGTDTQYF. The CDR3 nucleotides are TGCAGCGCGGAGATATTAACTAGCGGGGGAACTGATACGCAGTATTTT.

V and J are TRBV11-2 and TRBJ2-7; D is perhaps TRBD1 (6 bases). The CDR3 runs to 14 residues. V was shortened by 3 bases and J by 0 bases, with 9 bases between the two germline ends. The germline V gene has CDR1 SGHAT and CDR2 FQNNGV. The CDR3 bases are TGTGCCAGCAGCTTCATGACAGGCTCCTACGAGCAGTACTTC. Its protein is CASSFMTGSYEQYF.

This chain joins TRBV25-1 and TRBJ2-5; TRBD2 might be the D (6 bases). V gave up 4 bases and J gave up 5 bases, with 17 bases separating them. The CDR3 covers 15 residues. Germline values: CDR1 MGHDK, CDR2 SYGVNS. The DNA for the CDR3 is TGTGCCAGCAGTGTCTTGGTGGCGGCGGGGGAGACCCAGTACTTC. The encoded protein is CASSVLVAAGETQYF. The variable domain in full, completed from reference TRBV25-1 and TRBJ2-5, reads EADIYQTPRYLVIGTGKKITLECSQTMGHDKMYWYQQDPGMELHLIHYSYGVNSTEKGDLSSESTVSRIRTEHFPLTLESARPSHTSQYLCASSVLVAAGETQYFGPGTRLLVL.